This T cell receptor beta chain was obtained from a study of T cells in Graves' hyperthyroidism and ophthalmopathy. Using RNA transcripts as the source, TCR beta CDR3 regions were amplified. Carried out on the TCR CDR3, a first-round RT-PCR used the HTBI primer set. TCRdb reanalysed the multiplex PCR reads using MiXCR and keeps one entry per CDR3 protein. The data show 450,000 to 550,000 distinct CDR3 sequences, approximately 25% seen once. Findings of the study overall: By a 13 V-J model, ophthalmopathy was set apart from stable hyperthyroidism.

Notes on this clonotype: The antigen is not known.

Each diagnosis was grounded in clinical symptoms, serum thyroxine and TRAb, thyroid ultrasound, and orbital computed tomography. After removal of 3 bases from V and 2 bases from J, the junction contained 7 bases not matched to a gene. Germline V lookup: CDR1 KGHSH, CDR2 LQKENI. The CDR3 loop spans 15 amino acids. The genes are TRBV18 and TRBJ2-7, with TRBD1 identical over 7 bases. Sequences were obtained from blood. This TCR came from a woman younger than 45 with Graves' ophthalmopathy. In DNA form, the CDR3 reads TGTGCCAGCTCACCCCAGGACAGGATAACCTACGAGCAGTACTTC. Its protein is CASSPQDRITYEQYF.